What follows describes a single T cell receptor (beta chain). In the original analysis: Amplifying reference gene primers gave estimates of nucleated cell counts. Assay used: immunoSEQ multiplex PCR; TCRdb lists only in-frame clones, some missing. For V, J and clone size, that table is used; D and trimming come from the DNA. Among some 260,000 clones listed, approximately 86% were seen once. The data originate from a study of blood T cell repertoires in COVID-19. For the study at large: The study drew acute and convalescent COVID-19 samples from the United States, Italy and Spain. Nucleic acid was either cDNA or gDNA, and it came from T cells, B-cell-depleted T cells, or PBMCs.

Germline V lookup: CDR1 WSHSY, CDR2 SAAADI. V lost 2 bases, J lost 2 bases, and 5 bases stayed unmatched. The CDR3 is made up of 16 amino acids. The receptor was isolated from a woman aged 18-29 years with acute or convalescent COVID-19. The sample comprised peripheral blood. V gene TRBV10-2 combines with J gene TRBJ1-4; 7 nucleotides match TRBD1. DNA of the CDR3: TGCGCCAGCAGTGAGGGACAGGACGCGACTAATGAAAAACTGTTTTTT. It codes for CASSEGQDATNEKLFF.